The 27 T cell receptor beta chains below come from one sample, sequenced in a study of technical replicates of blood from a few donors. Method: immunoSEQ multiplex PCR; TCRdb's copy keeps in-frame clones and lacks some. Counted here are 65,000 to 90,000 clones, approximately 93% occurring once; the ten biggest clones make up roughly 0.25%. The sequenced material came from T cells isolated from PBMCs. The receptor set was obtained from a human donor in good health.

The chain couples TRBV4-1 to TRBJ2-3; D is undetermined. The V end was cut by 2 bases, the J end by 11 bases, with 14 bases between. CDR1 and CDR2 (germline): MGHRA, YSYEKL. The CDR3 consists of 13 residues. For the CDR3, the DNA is TGCGCCAGCAGCCAAATCCCCGGCCCAGGGCAGTATTTT. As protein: CASSQIPGPGQYF.

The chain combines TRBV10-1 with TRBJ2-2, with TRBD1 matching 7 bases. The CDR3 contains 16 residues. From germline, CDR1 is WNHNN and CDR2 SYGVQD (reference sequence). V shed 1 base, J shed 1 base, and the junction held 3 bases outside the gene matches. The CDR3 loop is CASSELTGKNTGELFF. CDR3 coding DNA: TGCGCCAGCAGTGAGTTGACAGGGAAGAACACCGGGGAGCTGTTTTTT.

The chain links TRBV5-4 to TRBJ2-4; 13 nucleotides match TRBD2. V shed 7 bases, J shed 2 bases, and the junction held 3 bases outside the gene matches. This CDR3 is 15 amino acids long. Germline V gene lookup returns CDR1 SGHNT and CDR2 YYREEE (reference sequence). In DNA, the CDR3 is TGTGCCAGCCGACTAGCGGGGGGTTCCAAAAACATTCAGTACTTC. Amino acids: CASRLAGGSKNIQYF. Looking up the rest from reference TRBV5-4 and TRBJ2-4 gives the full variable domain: ETGVTQSPTHLIKTRGQQVTLRCSSQSGHNTVSWYQQALGQGPQFIFQYYREEENGRGNFPPRFSGLQFPNYSSELNVNALELDDSALYLCASRLAGGSKNIQYFGAGTRLSVL.

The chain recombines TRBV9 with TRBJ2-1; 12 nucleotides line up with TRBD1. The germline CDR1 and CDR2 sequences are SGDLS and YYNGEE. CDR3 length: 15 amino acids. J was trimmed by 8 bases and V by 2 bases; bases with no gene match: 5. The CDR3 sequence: CASSVSGTGGYEQFF. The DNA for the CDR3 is TGTGCCAGCAGCGTGTCCGGGACAGGGGGCTATGAGCAGTTCTTC.

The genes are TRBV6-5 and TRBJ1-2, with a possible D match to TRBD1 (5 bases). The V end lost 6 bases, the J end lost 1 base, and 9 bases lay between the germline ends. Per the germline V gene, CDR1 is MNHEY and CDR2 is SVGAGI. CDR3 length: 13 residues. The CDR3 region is CASRRDSNYGYTF. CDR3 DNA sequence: TGTGCCAGCAGACGCGACAGTAACTATGGCTACACCTTC.

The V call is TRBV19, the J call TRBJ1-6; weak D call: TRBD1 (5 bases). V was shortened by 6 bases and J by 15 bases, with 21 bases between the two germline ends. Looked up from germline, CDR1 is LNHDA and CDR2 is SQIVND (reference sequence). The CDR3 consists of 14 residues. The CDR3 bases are TGTGCCAGTAGACCCGGGACTGCCGGCGGAGGCCTCCACTTT. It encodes CASRPGTAGGGLHF. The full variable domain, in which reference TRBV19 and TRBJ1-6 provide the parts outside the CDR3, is DGGITQSPKYLFRKEGQNVTLSCEQNLNHDAMYWYRQDPGQGLRLIYYSQIVNDFQKGDIAEGYSVSREKKESFPLTVTSAQKNPTAFYLCASRPGTAGGGLHFGNGTRLTVT.

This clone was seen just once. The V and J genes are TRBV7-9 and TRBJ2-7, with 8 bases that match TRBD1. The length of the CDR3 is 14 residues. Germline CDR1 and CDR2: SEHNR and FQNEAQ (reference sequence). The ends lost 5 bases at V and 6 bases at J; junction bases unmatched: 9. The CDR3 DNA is TGTGCCAGCAGCATGCGACAGGGGATTGGCGAGCAGTACTTC. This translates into CASSMRQGIGEQYF.

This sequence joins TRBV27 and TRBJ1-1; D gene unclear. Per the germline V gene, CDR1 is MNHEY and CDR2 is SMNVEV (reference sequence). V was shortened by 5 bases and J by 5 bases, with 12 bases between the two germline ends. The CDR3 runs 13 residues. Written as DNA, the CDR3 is TGTGCCAGCAGTCCCCGCGGGGAGACTGAAGCTTTCTTT. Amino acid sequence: CASSPRGETEAFF.

DNA for the CDR3: TGTGCCATCAGGGGGACAGGTCGCCCTGAAGCTTTCTTT. Translation gives CAIRGTGRPEAFF. V gene TRBV10-3 combines with J gene TRBJ1-1, with TRBD1 matching 8 bases. There are 13 residues in the CDR3. The germline V gene has CDR1 ENHRY and CDR2 SYGVKD. V lost 6 bases, J lost 6 bases, and 6 bases stayed unmatched.

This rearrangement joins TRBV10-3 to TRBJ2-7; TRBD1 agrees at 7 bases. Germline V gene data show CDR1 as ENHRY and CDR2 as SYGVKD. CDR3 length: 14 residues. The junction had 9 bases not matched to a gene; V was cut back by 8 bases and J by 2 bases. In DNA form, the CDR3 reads TGTGCCATCGGCCTACCGGGACAGACCTACGAGCAGTACTTC. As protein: CAIGLPGQTYEQYF.

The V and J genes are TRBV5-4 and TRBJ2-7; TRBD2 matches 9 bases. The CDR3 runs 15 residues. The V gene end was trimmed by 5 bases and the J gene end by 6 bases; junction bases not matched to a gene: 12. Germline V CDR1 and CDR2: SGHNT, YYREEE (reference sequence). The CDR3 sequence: CASSYPLAGVGEQYF. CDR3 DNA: TGTGCCAGCAGTTATCCCTTAGCGGGAGTAGGCGAGCAGTACTTC.

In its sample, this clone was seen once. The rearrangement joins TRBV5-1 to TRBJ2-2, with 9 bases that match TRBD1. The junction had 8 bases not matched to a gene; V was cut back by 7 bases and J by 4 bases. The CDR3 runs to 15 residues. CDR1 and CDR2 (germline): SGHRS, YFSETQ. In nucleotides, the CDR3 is TGCGCCAGCCTCCGGGACAGGGTCTCCACCGGGGAGCTGTTTTTT. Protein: CASLRDRVSTGELFF.

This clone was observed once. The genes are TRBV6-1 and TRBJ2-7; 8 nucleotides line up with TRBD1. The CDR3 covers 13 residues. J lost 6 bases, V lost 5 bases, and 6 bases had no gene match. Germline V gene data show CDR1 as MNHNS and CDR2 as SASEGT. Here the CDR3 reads CASSQGAGGEQYF. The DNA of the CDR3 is TGTGCCAGCAGTCAGGGGGCCGGGGGCGAGCAGTACTTC.

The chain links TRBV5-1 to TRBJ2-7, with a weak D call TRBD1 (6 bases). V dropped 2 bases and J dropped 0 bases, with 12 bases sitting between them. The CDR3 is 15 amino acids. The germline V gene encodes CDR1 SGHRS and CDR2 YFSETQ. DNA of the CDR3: TGCGCCAGCAGCTTTTCACAGGGCCGCTCCTACGAGCAGTACTTC. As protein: CASSFSQGRSYEQYF. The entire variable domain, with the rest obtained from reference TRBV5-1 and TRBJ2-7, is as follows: KAGVTQTPRYLIKTRGQQVTLSCSPISGHRSVSWYQQTPGQGLQFLFEYFSETQRNKGNFPGRFSGRQFSNSRSEMNVSTLELGDSALYLCASSFSQGRSYEQYFGPGTRLTVT.

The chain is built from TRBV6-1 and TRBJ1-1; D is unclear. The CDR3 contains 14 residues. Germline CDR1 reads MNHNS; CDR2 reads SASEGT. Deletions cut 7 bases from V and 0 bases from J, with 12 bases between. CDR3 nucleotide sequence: TGTGCCAGCACCCGGGAGAACTTGAACACTGAAGCTTTCTTT. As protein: CASTRENLNTEAFF.

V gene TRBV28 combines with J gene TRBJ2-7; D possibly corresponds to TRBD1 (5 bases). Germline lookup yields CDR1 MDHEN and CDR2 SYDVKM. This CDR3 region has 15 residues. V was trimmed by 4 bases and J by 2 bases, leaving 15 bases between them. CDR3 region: CASSYTTGGAYEQYF. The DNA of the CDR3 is TGTGCCAGCAGTTACACCACAGGTGGAGCCTACGAGCAGTACTTC.

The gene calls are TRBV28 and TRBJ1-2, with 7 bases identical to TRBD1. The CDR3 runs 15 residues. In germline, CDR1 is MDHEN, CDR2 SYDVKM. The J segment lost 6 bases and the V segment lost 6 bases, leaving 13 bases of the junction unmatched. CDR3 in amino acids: CASSLSTEGADGYTF. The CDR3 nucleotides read TGTGCCAGCAGCTTGTCAACCGAGGGGGCAGATGGCTACACCTTC.

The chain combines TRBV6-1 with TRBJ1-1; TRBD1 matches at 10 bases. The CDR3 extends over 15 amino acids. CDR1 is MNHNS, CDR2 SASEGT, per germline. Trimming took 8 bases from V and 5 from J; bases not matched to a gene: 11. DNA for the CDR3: TGTGCCAGCGGGAGTCGGGACAGGGGATGGACTGAAGCTTTCTTT. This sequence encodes CASGSRDRGWTEAFF.

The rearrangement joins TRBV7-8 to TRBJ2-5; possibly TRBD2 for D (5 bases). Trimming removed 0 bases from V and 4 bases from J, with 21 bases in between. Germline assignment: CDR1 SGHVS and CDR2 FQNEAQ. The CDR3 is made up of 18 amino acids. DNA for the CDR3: TGTGCCAGCAGCTTAGCCCCGCGTGGACTCCAGGTTGGAGAGACCCAGTACTTC. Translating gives CASSLAPRGLQVGETQYF.

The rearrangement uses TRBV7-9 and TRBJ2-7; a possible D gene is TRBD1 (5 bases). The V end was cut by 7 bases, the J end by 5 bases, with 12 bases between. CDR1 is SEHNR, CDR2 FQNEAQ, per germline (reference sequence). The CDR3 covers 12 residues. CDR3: CASTQGGNEQYF. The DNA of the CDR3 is TGTGCCAGCACCCAGGGTGGGAACGAGCAGTACTTC. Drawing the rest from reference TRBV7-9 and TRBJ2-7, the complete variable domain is DTGVSQNPRHKITKRGQNVTFRCDPISEHNRLYWYRQTLGQGPEFLTYFQNEAQLEKSRLLSDRFSAERPKGSFSTLEIQRTEQGDSAMYLCASTQGGNEQYFGPGTRLTVT.

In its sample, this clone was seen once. CDR3 in DNA: TGTGCCAGCAGCTTGATGGGACTCCCCCCAGATACGCAGTATTTT. It is translated as CASSLMGLPPDTQYF. This rearrangement joins TRBV7-9 to TRBJ2-3, with a tentative D call TRBD2 (6 bases). V was trimmed by 3 bases and J by 4 bases, leaving 14 bases between them. The CDR3 is 15 residues long. Germline assignment: CDR1 SEHNR and CDR2 FQNEAQ (reference sequence). The variable domain in full, with the rest retrieved from reference TRBV7-9 and TRBJ2-3, is DTGVSQNPRHKITKRGQNVTFRCDPISEHNRLYWYRQTLGQGPEFLTYFQNEAQLEKSRLLSDRFSAERPKGSFSTLEIQRTEQGDSAMYLCASSLMGLPPDTQYFGPGTRLTVL.

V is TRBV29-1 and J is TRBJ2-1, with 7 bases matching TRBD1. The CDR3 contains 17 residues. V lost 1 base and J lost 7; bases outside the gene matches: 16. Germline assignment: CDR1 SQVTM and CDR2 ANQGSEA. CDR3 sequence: CSVEGVQGISTGNEQFF. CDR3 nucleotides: TGCAGCGTTGAAGGGGTACAGGGGATATCTACGGGTAATGAGCAGTTCTTC.

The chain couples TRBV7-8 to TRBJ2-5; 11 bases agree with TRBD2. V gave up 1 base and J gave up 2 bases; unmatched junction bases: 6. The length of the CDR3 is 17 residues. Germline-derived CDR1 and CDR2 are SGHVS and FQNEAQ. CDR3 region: CASSLGPGLAAQETQYF. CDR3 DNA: TGTGCCAGCAGCTTAGGACCGGGACTAGCGGCACAAGAGACCCAGTACTTC.

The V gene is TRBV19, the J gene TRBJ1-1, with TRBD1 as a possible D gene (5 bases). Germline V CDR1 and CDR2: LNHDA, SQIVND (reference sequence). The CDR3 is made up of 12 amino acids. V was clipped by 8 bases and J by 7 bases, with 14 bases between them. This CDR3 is CASSPRADEAFF. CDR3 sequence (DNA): TGTGCCAGTTCTCCCAGGGCGGATGAAGCTTTCTTT.

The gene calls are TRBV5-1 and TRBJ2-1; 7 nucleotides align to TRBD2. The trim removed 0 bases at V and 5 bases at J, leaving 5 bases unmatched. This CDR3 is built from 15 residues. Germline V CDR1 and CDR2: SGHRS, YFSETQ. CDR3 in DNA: TGCGCCAGCAGCTTGGCTCCTAGCGGCGACAATGAGCAGTTCTTC. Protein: CASSLAPSGDNEQFF.

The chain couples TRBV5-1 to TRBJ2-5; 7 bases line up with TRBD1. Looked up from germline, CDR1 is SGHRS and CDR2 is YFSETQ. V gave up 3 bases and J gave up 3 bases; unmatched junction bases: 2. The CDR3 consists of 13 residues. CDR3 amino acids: CASSYGTEETQYF. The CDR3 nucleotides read TGCGCCAGCAGCTATGGGACAGAAGAGACCCAGTACTTC. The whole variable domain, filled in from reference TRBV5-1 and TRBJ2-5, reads KAGVTQTPRYLIKTRGQQVTLSCSPISGHRSVSWYQQTPGQGLQFLFEYFSETQRNKGNFPGRFSGRQFSNSRSEMNVSTLELGDSALYLCASSYGTEETQYFGPGTRLLVL.

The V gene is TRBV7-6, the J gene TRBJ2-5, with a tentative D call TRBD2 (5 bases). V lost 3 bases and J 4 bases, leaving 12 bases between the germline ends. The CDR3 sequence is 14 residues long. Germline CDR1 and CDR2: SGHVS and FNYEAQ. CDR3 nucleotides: TGTGCCAGCAGCTTGAAGGCGGGTCCAGAGACCCAGTACTTC. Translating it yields CASSLKAGPETQYF.